The 13 T cell receptor beta chains given below trace back to one sample, sequenced in a study of blood T cell repertoires in COVID-19. Clones were read by immunoSEQ multiplex PCR, and TCRdb kept only the in-frame ones, dropping some. The repertoire has approximately 300,000 clones, 75% to 95% of them found once; the top ten carry under 7%. Source material: peripheral blood. Source of these receptors: a woman aged 25 to 39 with COVID-19, enrolled during active disease.

This clone was counted a single time. The chain recombines TRBV5-6 with TRBJ2-1; D is perhaps TRBD2 (5 bases). This CDR3 has 16 amino acids. Germline V gene data show CDR1 as SGHDT and CDR2 as YYEEEE. Trimming took off 4 bases at V and 9 bases at J, with 23 bases between the two ends. For the CDR3, the DNA is TGTGCCAGCAGCACCGTTGGGGAGTTTCGACTCGGTGAGCAGTTCTTC. Translation: CASSTVGEFRLGEQFF.

The chain's CDR3 is CASSEITSRVSHYGYTF. The DNA of the CDR3 is TGTGCCAGCAGTGAAATCACATCCAGGGTTTCGCACTATGGCTACACCTTC. The chain links TRBV6-1 to TRBJ1-2; tentative D call: TRBD1 (5 bases). The V end was cut by 2 bases, the J end by 3 bases, with 19 bases between. CDR1 and CDR2 from the germline V gene are MNHNS and SASEGT. This CDR3 comprises 17 residues.

The chain links TRBV4-1 to TRBJ1-1, with D possibly TRBD1 on 5 matching bases. Germline values: CDR1 MGHRA, CDR2 YSYEKL. With 1 base removed from V and 8 bases from J, the gap between germline ends came to 8 bases. CDR3 length: 12 residues. The CDR3 DNA reads TGCGCCAGCAGCCAAGGGGGGGAAGAAGCTTTCTTT. Its translation is CASSQGGEEAFF.

The chain is built from TRBV2 and TRBJ2-7; D is perhaps TRBD2 (5 bases). There are 15 residues in the CDR3. Germline CDR1 is SNHLY and CDR2 is FYNNEI. V lost 10 bases to trimming and J lost 3 bases, with 22 bases between them. CDR3 sequence reads: CATRAKGPGSYEQYF. The CDR3, as DNA: TGTGCCACCCGGGCCAAGGGCCCGGGAAGCTACGAGCAGTACTTC.

The CDR3 protein is CASSQVSGSGELFF. Here the CDR3 DNA reads TGCGCCAGCAGCCAAGTGTCGGGTAGCGGGGAGCTGTTTTTT. The chain joins TRBV4-3 to TRBJ2-2; D is unresolved. This CDR3 contains 14 residues. Looked up from germline, CDR1 is LGHNA and CDR2 is YSLEER. The V gene lost 1 base and the J gene lost 7 bases, with 10 bases spanning the gap.

The rearrangement links TRBV4-1 to TRBJ2-1; TRBD1 might be the D (5 bases). The V and J ends lost 4 bases and 6 bases respectively, with 13 bases between them. The CDR3 has 14 residues. Germline V lookup: CDR1 MGHRA, CDR2 YSYEKL. The CDR3 region has the DNA TGCGCCAGCAGCCCAATTGGACAACTCAATGAGCAGTTCTTC. This codes for CASSPIGQLNEQFF.

The sample holds one count of this clone. The rearrangement uses TRBV2 and TRBJ2-2; 7 bases are shared with TRBD2. This CDR3 region has 15 residues. With V trimmed by 6 bases and J by 6 bases, 10 bases remained unmatched. Germline V CDR1 and CDR2: SNHLY, FYNNEI. The CDR3 sequence is CASRVAGEFPGELFF. In DNA, the CDR3 is TGTGCCAGCAGGGTCGCGGGGGAGTTTCCCGGGGAGCTGTTTTTT.

V is TRBV6-5 and J is TRBJ2-6, with D hard to call. This CDR3 comprises 15 residues. CDR1 MNHEY and CDR2 SVGAGI come from the germline V gene. V was cut by 7 bases and J by 4 bases, with 14 bases left in between. CDR3 in amino acids: CASTQDPQGANVLTF. The CDR3, as DNA: TGTGCCAGCACCCAGGATCCCCAGGGGGCCAACGTCCTGACTTTC.

The rearrangement uses TRBV9 and TRBJ1-6; the match to TRBD1 covers 8 bases. The germline V gene has CDR1 SGDLS and CDR2 YYNGEE. The trim removed 4 bases at V and 7 bases at J, leaving 7 bases unmatched. CDR3 length: 15 amino acids. CDR3 bases: TGTGCCAGCAGCCCGGGGACAGGCGGCAATTCACCCCTCCACTTT. This translates into CASSPGTGGNSPLHF.

The chain recombines TRBV2 with TRBJ2-5, with 7 bases fitting TRBD2. In germline, CDR1 is SNHLY, CDR2 FYNNEI. V trimming: 5 bases; J trimming: 5 bases; junction bases outside the gene matches: 11. The CDR3 is 15 amino acids. The CDR3, as DNA: TGTGCCAGCAGTCCTTTGGGGGGGAGACGTGAGACCCAGTACTTC. It yields the protein CASSPLGGRRETQYF.

The CDR3: CASSRSGLAEYNEQFF. Here the CDR3 DNA reads TGTGCCAGCAGCCGATCGGGACTAGCGGAATACAATGAGCAGTTCTTC. The gene calls are TRBV5-6 and TRBJ2-1; the match to TRBD2 covers 11 bases. Germline trimming cut 4 bases from V and 4 bases from J; bases unmatched to any gene: 7. Germline CDR1 and CDR2: SGHDT and YYEEEE. This CDR3 has 16 amino acids.

This clone was recorded once. The CDR3 nucleotides read TGTGCCTGGGGGCCAAGGGGGCTCGAGGGCTACACCTTC. This codes for CAWGPRGLEGYTF. V usage is TRBV30 and J usage is TRBJ1-2; 7 bases align to TRBD1. J gave up 8 bases and V 5 bases, and 11 bases lay outside the gene matches. This CDR3 contains 13 residues. Germline CDR1 and CDR2: GTSNPN and SVGIG (reference sequence).

The chain recombines TRBV28 with TRBJ1-5; 8 bases align to TRBD1. Germline V gene lookup returns CDR1 MDHEN and CDR2 SYDVKM. The CDR3 runs to 15 residues. V trimming: 5 bases; J trimming: 5 bases; junction bases outside the gene matches: 8. The CDR3 loop is CASSVQGGVHQPQHF. In DNA, the CDR3 is TGTGCCAGCAGTGTACAGGGGGGGGTACATCAGCCCCAGCATTTT.